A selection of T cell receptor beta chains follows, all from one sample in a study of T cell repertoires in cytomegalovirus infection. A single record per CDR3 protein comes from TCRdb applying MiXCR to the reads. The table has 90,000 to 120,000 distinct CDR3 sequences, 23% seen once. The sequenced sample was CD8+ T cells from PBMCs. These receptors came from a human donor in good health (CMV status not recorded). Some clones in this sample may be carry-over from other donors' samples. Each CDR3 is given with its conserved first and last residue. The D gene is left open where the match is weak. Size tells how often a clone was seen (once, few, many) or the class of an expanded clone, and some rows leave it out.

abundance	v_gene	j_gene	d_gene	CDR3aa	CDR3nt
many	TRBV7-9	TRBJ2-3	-	CASSLVTRSATDTQYF	TGTGCCAGCAGCTTAGTGACCCGGAGCGCCACAGATACGCAGTATTTT
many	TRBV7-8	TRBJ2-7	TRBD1	CASSTRQGVLSPEQYF	TGTGCCAGCAGCACCCGACAGGGGGTCTTATCTCCCGAGCAGTACTTC
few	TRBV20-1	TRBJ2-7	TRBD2	CSARDQDGGSSYEQYF	TGCAGTGCTAGAGATCAAGACGGGGGGAGCTCCTACGAGCAGTACTTC
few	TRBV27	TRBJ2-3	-	CASSPSPGVSDTQYF	TGTGCCAGCAGTCCCTCTCCCGGGGTTTCAGATACGCAGTATTTT
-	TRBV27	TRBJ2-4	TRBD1	CASSLGQGGKNIQYF	TGTGCCAGCAGTTTAGGACAGGGAGGCAAAAACATTCAGTACTTC
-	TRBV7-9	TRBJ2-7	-	CASSRRYEQYF	TGTGCCAGCAGCCGACGCTACGAGCAGTACTTC
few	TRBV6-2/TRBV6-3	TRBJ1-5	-	CASTDEWAITQHF	TGTGCCAGCACCGACGAGTGGGCGATCACCCAGCATTTT
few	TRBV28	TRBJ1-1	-	CASSFPGGGNTEAFF	TGTGCCAGCAGTTTTCCAGGAGGGGGGAACACTGAAGCTTTCTTT
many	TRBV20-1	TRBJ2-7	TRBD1	CSARDRMGQAASYEQYF	TGCAGTGCTAGAGATCGTATGGGACAGGCGGCGTCCTACGAGCAGTACTTC
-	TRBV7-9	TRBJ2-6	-	CASSHYRPDRHPSGANVLTF	TGTGCCAGCAGCCACTACCGGCCAGACAGGCACCCCTCTGGGGCCAACGTCCTGACTTTC
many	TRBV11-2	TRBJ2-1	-	CASSRDSYNEQFF	TGTGCCAGCAGCCGGGACTCCTACAATGAGCAGTTCTTC
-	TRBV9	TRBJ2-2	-	CASSEYQAGELFF	TGTGCCAGCAGCGAATATCAGGCGGGGGAGCTGTTTTTT
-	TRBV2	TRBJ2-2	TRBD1	CASRPRGQGAWNTGELFF	TGTGCCAGCAGGCCGAGAGGACAGGGGGCGTGGAACACCGGGGAGCTGTTTTTT
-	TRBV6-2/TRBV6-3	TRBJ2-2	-	CASSYTEGQAGELFF	TGTGCCAGCAGTTACACCGAAGGGCAGGCCGGGGAGCTGTTTTTT
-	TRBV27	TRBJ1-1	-	CASSLSGGNTEAFF	TGTGCCAGCAGTTTATCAGGAGGGAACACTGAAGCTTTCTTT
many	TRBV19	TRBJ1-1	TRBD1	CASTVQGARRTEAFF	TGTGCCAGTACGGTACAGGGGGCAAGGCGGACTGAAGCTTTCTTT
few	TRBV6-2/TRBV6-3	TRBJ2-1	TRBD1	CASSPAQGANEQFF	TGTGCCAGCAGCCCAGCCCAGGGGGCAAATGAGCAGTTCTTC
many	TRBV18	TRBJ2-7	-	CASSPERTTYEQYF	TGTGCCAGCTCACCAGAAAGGACAACATACGAGCAGTACTTC
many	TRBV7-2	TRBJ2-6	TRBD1	CASSLVRLDRGSTSGANVLTF	TGTGCCAGCAGCTTAGTGAGGTTGGACAGGGGGTCTACTTCTGGGGCCAACGTCCTGACTTTC
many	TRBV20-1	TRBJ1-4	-	CSAREWLGGAEDEKLFF	TGCAGTGCTAGAGAATGGTTAGGAGGCGCTGAGGATGAAAAACTGTTTTTT
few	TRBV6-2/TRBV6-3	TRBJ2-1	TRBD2	CASSYTGGPSEQFF	TGTGCCAGCAGTTACACGGGAGGGCCGAGCGAGCAGTTCTTC
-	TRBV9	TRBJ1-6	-	CASSGGQYNSPLHF	TGTGCCAGCAGCGGCGGACAGTATAATTCACCCCTCCACTTT
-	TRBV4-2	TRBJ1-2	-	CASSQDREGATYGYTF	TGTGCCAGCAGCCAAGATCGGGAGGGCGCGACCTATGGCTACACCTTC
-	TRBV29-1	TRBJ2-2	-	CSADKTNTGELFF	TGCAGCGCCGACAAAACGAACACCGGGGAGCTGTTTTTT
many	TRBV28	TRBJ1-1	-	CASSLGHSMNTEAFF	TGTGCCAGCAGTTTGGGCCACAGCATGAACACTGAAGCTTTCTTT
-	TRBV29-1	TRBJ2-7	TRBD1	CSAHTGTEYEQYF	TGCAGCGCTCACACCGGGACAGAGTACGAGCAGTACTTC
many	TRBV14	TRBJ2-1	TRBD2	CASNIAGGKNEQFF	TGTGCCAGCAACATAGCGGGGGGCAAAAATGAGCAGTTCTTC
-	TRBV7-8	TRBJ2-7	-	CASSSRPQSYEQYF	TGTGCCAGCAGCTCCCGTCCCCAGTCCTACGAGCAGTACTTC
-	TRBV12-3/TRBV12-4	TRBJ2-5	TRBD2	CASSSSGGQETQYF	TGTGCCAGCAGCTCTAGCGGGGGCCAAGAGACCCAGTACTTC
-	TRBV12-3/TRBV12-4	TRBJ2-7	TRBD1	CASSRQGVEQYF	TGTGCCAGCAGTCGACAGGGGGTCGAGCAGTACTTC
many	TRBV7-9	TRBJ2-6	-	CASLGTGFGANVLTF	TGTGCCAGCTTAGGAACAGGGTTCGGGGCCAACGTCCTGACTTTC
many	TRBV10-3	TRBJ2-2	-	CAISESTEGTGELFF	TGTGCCATCAGTGAGTCGACGGAGGGGACCGGGGAGCTGTTTTTT
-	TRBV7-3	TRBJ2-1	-	CSSSPSIYHEQFF	TGTTCCAGCAGCCCCTCAATTTACCATGAGCAGTTCTTC
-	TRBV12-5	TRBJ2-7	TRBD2	CASGSGTSGYEQYF	TGTGCTAGTGGCTCTGGGACTAGCGGATACGAGCAGTACTTC
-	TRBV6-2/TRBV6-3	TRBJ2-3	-	CASSYSGYDTQYF	TGTGCCAGCAGTTACTCCGGGTACGATACGCAGTATTTT
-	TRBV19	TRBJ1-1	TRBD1	CASTHDRGGTEAFF	TGTGCCAGTACTCACGACAGGGGCGGCACTGAAGCTTTCTTT
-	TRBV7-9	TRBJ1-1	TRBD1	CASSRTETTGQNTEAFF	TGTGCCAGCAGCCGAACCGAAACGACAGGGCAGAACACTGAAGCTTTCTTT
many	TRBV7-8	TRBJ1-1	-	CASSLILGTEAFF	TGTGCCAGCAGCTTAATTTTGGGGACTGAAGCTTTCTTT
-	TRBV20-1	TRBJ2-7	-	CSARGLQAGRAPWEQYF	TGCAGTGCTAGGGGACTCCAGGCGGGACGGGCCCCGTGGGAGCAGTACTTC
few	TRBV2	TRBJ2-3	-	CASRNAYSTDTQYF	TGTGCCAGCAGGAACGCCTATAGCACAGATACGCAGTATTTT